These 9 T cell receptor beta chains originate from one sample sequenced in a study of OX40 agonist ivuxolimab in advanced cancers. The repertoire was sequenced with immunoSEQ multiplex PCR; TCRdb's copy has only in-frame clones and lacks some. In the table there are about 70,000 clones, roughly 77% of which are singletons. This material consisted of CD4+ or CD8+ T cells sorted from blood, taken in a trial of the OX40 agonist ivuxolimab. The receptors shown here come from an adult with an advanced solid tumor such as melanoma, head and neck, liver or kidney cancer.

V usage is TRBV29-1 and J usage is TRBJ2-3; TRBD2 might be the D (5 bases). The CDR3 is made up of 13 amino acids. V gave up 3 bases and J gave up 5 bases, with 12 bases separating them. Germline V gives CDR1 SQVTM, CDR2 ANQGSEA. The CDR3: CSVDHEGLDTQYF. Here the CDR3 DNA reads TGCAGCGTTGATCACGAGGGCCTAGATACGCAGTATTTT.

This chain uses TRBV5-8 with TRBJ2-3; 8 bases are a match to TRBD1. From germline, CDR1 is SGHTS and CDR2 YDEGEE. This CDR3 is built from 14 residues. Losses at the gene ends were 2 bases for V and 5 bases for J; bases not matched to a gene: 4. CDR3 bases: TGTGCCAGCAGCTTCGGGACAGGAGTAGATACGCAGTATTTT. This encodes CASSFGTGVDTQYF.

This chain uses TRBV5-6 with TRBJ1-5, with D unresolved. The CDR3 consists of 14 residues. Germline CDR1 SGHDT, CDR2 YYEEEE. V lost 2 bases and J 0 bases, leaving 6 bases between the germline ends. This chain's CDR3 is CASSLLYSNQPQHF. The CDR3 bases are TGTGCCAGCAGCTTACTGTATAGCAATCAGCCCCAGCATTTT.

The rearrangement links TRBV4-2 to TRBJ1-2, with no clear D. Trimming pared 2 bases from V and 2 bases from J, leaving 15 bases between. The length of the CDR3 is 16 residues. The germline V gene encodes CDR1 LGHNA and CDR2 YNFKEQ. The CDR3 protein is CASSQLDIRENYGYTF. The CDR3 DNA reads TGTGCCAGCAGCCAACTAGATATTAGAGAGAACTATGGCTACACCTTC.

The rearrangement joins TRBV6-6 to TRBJ1-5; D is unresolved. Trimming removed 6 bases from V and 0 bases from J, with 6 bases in between. Germline V gene data show CDR1 as MNHNY and CDR2 as SVGAGI (reference sequence). The CDR3 is made up of 13 amino acids. CDR3 amino acids: CASSLDSNQPQHF. As DNA, the CDR3 is TGTGCCAGCAGCTTGGATAGCAATCAGCCCCAGCATTTT.

The rearrangement links TRBV7-6 to TRBJ1-4; TRBD1 matches at 8 bases. Trimming removed 5 bases from V and 5 bases from J; junction bases left unmatched: 4. Germline values: CDR1 SGHVS, CDR2 FNYEAQ. The CDR3 is 14 residues long. DNA for the CDR3: TGTGCCAGCAGCCTCGGGGACAGGAATGAAAAACTGTTTTTT. Encoded protein: CASSLGDRNEKLFF.

J is TRBJ1-5 and V is TRBV4-1; D may be TRBD1 (5 bases). The V gene lost 9 bases and the J gene lost 5 bases, with 23 bases spanning the gap. The V gene's germline CDR1 is MGHRA and CDR2 YSYEKL. The CDR3 covers 16 residues. CDR3 sequence (DNA): TGCGCCAGTTCCCTCCAGTACACGGGAGGGGATCAGCCCCAGCATTTT. The encoded protein is CASSLQYTGGDQPQHF.

J is TRBJ2-3 and V is TRBV12-5; 7 nucleotides match TRBD1. The CDR3 runs 18 residues. Per germline, CDR1 LGHNT and CDR2 FRNRAP. The V and J ends lost 2 bases and 0 bases, in that order; junction bases with no gene match: 11. The CDR3 reads CASGLILQGVASTDTQYF. CDR3 nucleotides: TGTGCTAGTGGTTTGATCCTCCAGGGGGTAGCTAGCACAGATACGCAGTATTTT.

This clone was seen only a few times. The rearrangement uses TRBV4-1 and TRBJ2-5, with D tentatively TRBD1 (6 bases). Germline CDR1 MGHRA, CDR2 YSYEKL. This CDR3 contains 17 residues. The ends were cut back, 0 bases at V and 2 bases at J, with 16 bases in the middle. CDR3 in DNA: TGCGCCAGCAGCCAAGACCGGGTCAGGGGTCGTCAAGAGACCCAGTACTTC. Amino acid sequence: CASSQDRVRGRQETQYF.